This TCR beta chain appears in the sequencing data of a study of cytomegalovirus exposure and HLA in healthy donors. The study ran its PCR with 60 Vbeta and 13 Jbeta primers. Profiled with immunoSEQ multiplex PCR; TCRdb holds only in-frame clones, not every one. This table holds 170,000 or so clones, approximately 80% found once. Germline V gene sequence: CDR1 MGHDK, CDR2 SYGVNS. Trimming cost V 10 bases and J 5 bases, with 8 bases left between them. CDR3 length: 10 residues. As for this clone: As yet, its antigen is unknown.

Study results and caveats: Several of the most significant clusters appeared, in a later analysis, to be linked to common viral pathogens. The authors listed 164 TCR beta chains as cytomegalovirus-associated. Clonal expansion was found to be greater in HLA-associated TCR beta chains than in equally common others in a later analysis. Some highly shared sequence variants likely arose as a pipeline artifact.

The specimen was PBMCs. The rearrangement joins TRBV25-1 to TRBJ2-5; no definite D call. The clonotype comes from a man younger than 35 in good health and CMV-seronegative. The CDR3 protein is CATEVETQYF. The CDR3 coding sequence is TGTGCCACCGAGGTGGAGACCCAGTACTTC.